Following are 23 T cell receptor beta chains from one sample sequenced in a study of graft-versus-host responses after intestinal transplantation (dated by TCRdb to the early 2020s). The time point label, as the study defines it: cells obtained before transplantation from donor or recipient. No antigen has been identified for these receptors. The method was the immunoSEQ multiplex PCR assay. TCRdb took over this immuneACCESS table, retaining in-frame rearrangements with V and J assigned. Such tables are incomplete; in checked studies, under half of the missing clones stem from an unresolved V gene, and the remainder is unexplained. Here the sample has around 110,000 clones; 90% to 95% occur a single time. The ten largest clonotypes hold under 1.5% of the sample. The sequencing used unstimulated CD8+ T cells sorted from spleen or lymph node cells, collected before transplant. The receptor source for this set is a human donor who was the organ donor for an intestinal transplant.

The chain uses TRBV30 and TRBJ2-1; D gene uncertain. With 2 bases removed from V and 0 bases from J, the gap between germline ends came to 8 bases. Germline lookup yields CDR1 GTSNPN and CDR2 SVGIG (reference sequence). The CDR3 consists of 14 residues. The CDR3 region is CAWSNPGSYNEQFF. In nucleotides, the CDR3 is TGTGCCTGGAGTAACCCGGGCTCCTACAATGAGCAGTTCTTC.

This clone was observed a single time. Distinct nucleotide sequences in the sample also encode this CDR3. The CDR3 nucleotides read TGTGCCAGCAGTTCCCCGGCCTCTAACTATGGCTACACCTTC. Protein product: CASSSPASNYGYTF. The gene calls are TRBV27 and TRBJ1-2; D ambiguous. Germline-derived CDR1 and CDR2 are MNHEY and SMNVEV (reference sequence). The V end was cut by 4 bases, the J end by 0 bases, with 9 bases between. The CDR3 totals 14 residues.

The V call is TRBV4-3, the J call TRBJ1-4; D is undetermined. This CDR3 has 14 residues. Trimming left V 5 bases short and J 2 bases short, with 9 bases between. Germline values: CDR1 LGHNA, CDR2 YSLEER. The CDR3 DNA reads TGCGCCAGCAGCGCATCCACCACTAATGAAAAACTGTTTTTT. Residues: CASSASTTNEKLFF.

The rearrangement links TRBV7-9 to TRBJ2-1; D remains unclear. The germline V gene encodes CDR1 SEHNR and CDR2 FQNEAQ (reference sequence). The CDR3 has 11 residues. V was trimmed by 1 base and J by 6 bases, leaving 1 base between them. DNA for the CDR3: TGTGCCAGCAGCTTAGGCAATGAGCAGTTCTTC. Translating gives CASSLGNEQFF.

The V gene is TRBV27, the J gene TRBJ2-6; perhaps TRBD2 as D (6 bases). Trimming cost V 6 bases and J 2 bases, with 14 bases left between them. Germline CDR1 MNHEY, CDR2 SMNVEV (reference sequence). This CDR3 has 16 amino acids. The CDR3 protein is CASSGIGGAGANVLTF. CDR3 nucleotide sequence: TGTGCCAGCAGCGGGATTGGCGGGGCTGGGGCCAACGTCCTGACTTTC.

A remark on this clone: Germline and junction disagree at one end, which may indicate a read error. The CDR3 coding sequence is TGTGCCGGGAGCCCCGGACTATCCGATGGAGAGACCCAGTACTTC. Translation: CAGSPGLSDGETQYF. The chain employs TRBV30 and TRBJ2-5; TRBD2 might be the D (6 bases). In germline, CDR1 is GTSNPN, CDR2 SVGIG (reference sequence). This CDR3 contains 15 residues.

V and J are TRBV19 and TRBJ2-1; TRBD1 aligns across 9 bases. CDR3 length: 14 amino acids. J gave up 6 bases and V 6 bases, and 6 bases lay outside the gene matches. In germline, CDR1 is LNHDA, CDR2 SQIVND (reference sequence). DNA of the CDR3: TGTGCCAGTAGCTCCGGGACAGGGACCAATGAGCAGTTCTTC. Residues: CASSSGTGTNEQFF.

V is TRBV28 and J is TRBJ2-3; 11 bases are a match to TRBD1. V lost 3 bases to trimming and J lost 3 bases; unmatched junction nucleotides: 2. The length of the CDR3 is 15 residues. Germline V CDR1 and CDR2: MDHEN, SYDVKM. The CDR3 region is CASSLGDRGTDTQYF. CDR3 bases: TGTGCCAGCAGTTTGGGGGACAGGGGGACAGATACGCAGTATTTT.

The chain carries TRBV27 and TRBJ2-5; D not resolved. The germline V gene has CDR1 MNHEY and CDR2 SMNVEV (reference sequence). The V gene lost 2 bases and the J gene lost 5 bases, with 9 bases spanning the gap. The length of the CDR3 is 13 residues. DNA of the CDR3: TGTGCCAGCAGTTTAACCTCGGTTGAGACCCAGTACTTC. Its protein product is CASSLTSVETQYF.

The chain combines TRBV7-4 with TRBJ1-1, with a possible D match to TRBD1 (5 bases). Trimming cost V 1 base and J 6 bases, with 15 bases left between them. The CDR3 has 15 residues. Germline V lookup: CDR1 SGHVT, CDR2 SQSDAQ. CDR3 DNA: TGTGCCAGCAGCTTAGTCCGGGGGACCCTCGCTGAAGCTTTCTTT. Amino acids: CASSLVRGTLAEAFF.

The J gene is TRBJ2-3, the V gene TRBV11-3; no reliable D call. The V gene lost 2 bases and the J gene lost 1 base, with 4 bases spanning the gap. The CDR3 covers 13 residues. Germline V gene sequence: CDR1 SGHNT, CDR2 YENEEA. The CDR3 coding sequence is TGTGCCAGCAGCTTACCCGGCACAGATACGCAGTATTTT. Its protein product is CASSLPGTDTQYF.

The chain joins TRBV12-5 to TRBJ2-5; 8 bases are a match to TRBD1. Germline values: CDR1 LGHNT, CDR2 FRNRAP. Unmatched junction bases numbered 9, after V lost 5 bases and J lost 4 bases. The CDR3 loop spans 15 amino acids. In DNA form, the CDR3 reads TGTGCTAGTGGTCCCCGGACAGGGACAAGAGAGACCCAGTACTTC. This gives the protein CASGPRTGTRETQYF. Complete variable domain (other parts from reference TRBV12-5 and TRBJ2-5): DARVTQTPRHKVTEMGQEVTMRCQPILGHNTVFWYRQTMMQGLELLAYFRNRAPLDDSGMPKDRFSAEMPDATLATLKIQPSEPRDSAVYFCASGPRTGTRETQYFGPGTRLLVL.

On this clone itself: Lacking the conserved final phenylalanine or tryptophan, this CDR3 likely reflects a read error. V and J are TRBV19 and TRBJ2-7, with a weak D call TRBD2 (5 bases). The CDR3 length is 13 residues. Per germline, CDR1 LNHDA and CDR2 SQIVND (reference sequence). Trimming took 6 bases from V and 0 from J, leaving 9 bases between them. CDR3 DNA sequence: TGTGCCAGTAGCCCGGCGGGCTCCTACGAGCAGTACCTC. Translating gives CASSPAGSYEQYL.

CDR3 sequence reads: CASFDRGSSYEQYF. CDR3 in DNA: TGTGCCAGCTTTGACAGGGGGAGCTCCTACGAGCAGTACTTC. The chain is built from TRBV6-1 and TRBJ2-7; TRBD1 matches 9 bases. V lost 8 bases, J lost 0 bases, and 5 bases stayed unmatched. Looked up from germline, CDR1 is MNHNS and CDR2 is SASEGT. The CDR3 extends over 14 amino acids.

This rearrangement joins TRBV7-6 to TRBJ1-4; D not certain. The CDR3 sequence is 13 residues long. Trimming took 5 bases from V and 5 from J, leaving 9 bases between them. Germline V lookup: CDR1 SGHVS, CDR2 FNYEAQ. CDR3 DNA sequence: TGTGCCAGCAGCCCATCATGGAATGAAAAACTGTTTTTT. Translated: CASSPSWNEKLFF.

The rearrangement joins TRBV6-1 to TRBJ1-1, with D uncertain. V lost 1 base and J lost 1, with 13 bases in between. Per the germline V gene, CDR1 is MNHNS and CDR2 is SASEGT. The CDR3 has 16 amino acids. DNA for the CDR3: TGTGCCAGCAGTGAAGGTTATCTTCTGGGGAACACTGAAGCTTTCTTT. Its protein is CASSEGYLLGNTEAFF.

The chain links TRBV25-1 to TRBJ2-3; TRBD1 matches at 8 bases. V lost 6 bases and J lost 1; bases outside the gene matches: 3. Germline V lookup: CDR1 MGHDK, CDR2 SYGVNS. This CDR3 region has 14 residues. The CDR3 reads CASRGRGRTDTQYF. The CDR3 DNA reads TGTGCCAGCAGGGGCAGGGGGCGCACAGATACGCAGTATTTT.

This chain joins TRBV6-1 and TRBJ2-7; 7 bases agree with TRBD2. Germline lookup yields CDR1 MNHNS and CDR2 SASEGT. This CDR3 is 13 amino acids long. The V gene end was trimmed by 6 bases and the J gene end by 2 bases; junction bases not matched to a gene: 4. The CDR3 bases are TGTGCCAGCAGCGGACTAGGTCCCTACGAGCAGTACTTC. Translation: CASSGLGPYEQYF.

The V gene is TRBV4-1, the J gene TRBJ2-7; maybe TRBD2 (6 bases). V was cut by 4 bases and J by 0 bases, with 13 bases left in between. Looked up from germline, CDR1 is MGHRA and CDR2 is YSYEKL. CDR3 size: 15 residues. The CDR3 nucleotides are TGCGCCAGCAGCCCTAGCGCCTCAAGCTCCTACGAGCAGTACTTC. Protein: CASSPSASSSYEQYF.

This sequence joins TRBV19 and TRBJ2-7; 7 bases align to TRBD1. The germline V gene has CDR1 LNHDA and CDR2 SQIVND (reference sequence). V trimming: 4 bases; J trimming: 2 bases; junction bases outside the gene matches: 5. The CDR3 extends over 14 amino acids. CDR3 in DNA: TGTGCCAGTAGTAGGGCTGACAGGGCCTACGAGCAGTACTTC. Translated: CASSRADRAYEQYF.

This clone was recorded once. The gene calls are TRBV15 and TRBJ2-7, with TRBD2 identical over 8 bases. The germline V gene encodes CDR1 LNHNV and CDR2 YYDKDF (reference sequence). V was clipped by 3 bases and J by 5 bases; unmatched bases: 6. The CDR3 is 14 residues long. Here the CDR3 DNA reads TGTGCCACCAGCAGCAGGGGAGCGGGAGACGAGCAGTACTTC. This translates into CATSSRGAGDEQYF.

The CDR3 region is CSVSQGNTGELFF. CDR3 nucleotides: TGCAGCGTTTCTCAGGGGAACACCGGGGAGCTGTTTTTT. The chain couples TRBV29-1 to TRBJ2-2, with D possibly being TRBD1 (5 bases). This CDR3 contains 13 residues. Germline assignment: CDR1 SQVTM and CDR2 ANQGSEA. V was shortened by 5 bases and J by 1 base, with 8 bases between the two germline ends.

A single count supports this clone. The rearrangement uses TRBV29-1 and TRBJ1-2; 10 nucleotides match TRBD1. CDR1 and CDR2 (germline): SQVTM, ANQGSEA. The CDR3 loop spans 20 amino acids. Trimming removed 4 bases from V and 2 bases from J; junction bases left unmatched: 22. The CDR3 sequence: CSVVLTGGHTDPPDNYGYTF. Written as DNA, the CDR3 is TGCAGCGTTGTTTTGACAGGGGGCCACACAGACCCACCTGACAACTATGGCTACACCTTC.